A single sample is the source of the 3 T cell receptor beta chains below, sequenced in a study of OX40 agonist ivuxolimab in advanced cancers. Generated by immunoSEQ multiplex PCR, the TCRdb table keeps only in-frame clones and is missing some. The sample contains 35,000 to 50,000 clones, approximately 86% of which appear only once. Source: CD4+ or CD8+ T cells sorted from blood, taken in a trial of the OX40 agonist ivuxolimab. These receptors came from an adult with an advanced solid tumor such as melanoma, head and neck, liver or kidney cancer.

CDR3 in DNA: TGTGCCAGTACCGAGTCGCCCGGGACAGCCCACGAGCAGTACTTC. Translating gives CASTESPGTAHEQYF. This chain links TRBV19 with TRBJ2-7, with 7 bases lining up with TRBD1. From germline, CDR1 is LNHDA and CDR2 SQIVND (reference sequence). The CDR3 has 15 amino acids. The trim removed 7 bases at V and 5 bases at J, leaving 14 bases unmatched.

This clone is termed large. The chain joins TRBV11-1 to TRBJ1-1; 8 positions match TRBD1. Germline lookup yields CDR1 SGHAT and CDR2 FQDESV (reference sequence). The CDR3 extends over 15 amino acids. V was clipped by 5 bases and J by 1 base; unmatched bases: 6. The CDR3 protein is CASSPRTGWNTEAFF. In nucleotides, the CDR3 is TGTGCCAGCAGCCCGAGGACAGGGTGGAACACTGAAGCTTTCTTT.

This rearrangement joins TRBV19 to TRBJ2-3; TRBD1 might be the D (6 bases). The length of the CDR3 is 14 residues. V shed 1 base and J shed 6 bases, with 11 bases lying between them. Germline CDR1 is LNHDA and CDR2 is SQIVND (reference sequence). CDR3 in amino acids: CASSIARTEDTQYF. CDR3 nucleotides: TGTGCCAGTAGTATAGCCCGGACAGAGGATACGCAGTATTTT.